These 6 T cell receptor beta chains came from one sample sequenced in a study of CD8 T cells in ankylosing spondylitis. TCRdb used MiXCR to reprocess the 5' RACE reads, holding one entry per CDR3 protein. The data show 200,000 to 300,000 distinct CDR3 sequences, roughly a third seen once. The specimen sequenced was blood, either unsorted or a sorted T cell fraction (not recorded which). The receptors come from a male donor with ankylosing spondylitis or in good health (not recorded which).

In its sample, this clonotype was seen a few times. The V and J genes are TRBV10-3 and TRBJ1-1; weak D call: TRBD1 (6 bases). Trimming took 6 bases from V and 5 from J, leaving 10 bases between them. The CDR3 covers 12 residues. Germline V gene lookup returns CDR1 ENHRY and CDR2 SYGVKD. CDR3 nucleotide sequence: TGTGCCATCAGGGAAAGGGGGACTGAAGCTTTCTTT. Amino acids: CAIRERGTEAFF.

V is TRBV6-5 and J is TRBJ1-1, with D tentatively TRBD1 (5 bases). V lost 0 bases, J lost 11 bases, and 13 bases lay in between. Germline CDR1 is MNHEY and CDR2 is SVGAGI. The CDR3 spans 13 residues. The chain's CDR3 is CASSYSEGLRAFF. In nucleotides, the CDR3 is TGTGCCAGCAGTTACTCTGAGGGGTTACGGGCTTTCTTT.

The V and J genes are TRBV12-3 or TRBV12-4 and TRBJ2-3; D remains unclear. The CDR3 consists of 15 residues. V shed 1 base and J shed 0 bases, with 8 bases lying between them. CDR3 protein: CASSLEGRSTDTQYF. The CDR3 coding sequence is TGTGCCAGCAGTTTAGAAGGAAGAAGCACAGATACGCAGTATTTT.

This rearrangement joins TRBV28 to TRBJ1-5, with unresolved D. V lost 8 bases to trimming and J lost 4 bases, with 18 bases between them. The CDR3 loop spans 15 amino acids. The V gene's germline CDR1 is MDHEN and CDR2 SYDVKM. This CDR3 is CASEGIGEGNQPQHF. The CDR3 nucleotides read TGTGCCAGCGAAGGAATAGGCGAGGGAAATCAGCCCCAGCATTTT.

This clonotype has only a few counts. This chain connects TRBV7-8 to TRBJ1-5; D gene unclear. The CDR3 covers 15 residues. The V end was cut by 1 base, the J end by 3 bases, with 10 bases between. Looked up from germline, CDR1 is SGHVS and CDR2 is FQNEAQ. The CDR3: CASSLGAATNQPQHF. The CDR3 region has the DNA TGTGCCAGCAGCTTAGGAGCAGCGACCAATCAGCCCCAGCATTTT.

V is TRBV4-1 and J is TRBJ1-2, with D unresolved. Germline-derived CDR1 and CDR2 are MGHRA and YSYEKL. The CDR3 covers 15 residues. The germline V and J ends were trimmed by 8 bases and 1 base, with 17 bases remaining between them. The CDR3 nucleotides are TGCGCCAGCGCATCCACTTTCGCTCTTAACTATGGCTACACCTTC. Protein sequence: CASASTFALNYGYTF.